Following are 13 T cell receptor beta chains from one sample sequenced in a study of identical twins. TCRdb itself ran the 5' RACE reads through MiXCR, one entry per CDR3 protein. The repertoire holds hundreds of thousands of distinct CDR3 sequences, with 7% as singletons. These data were likewise used in another study, on yellow fever vaccine responses in identical twins.

The specimen was memory (CD45RO+) T cells sorted from blood. The receptor source for this set is a woman under 30 in good health.

Only a few counts were recorded for this clonotype. This sequence joins TRBV29-1 and TRBJ2-1; 8 bases align to TRBD1. Germline V lookup: CDR1 SQVTM, CDR2 ANQGSEA. V lost 0 bases and J lost 2; bases outside the gene matches: 18. CDR3 length: 20 amino acids. The CDR3 sequence is CSVEDRGQATAPTPYNEQFF. The CDR3 coding sequence is TGCAGCGTTGAAGATCGGGGACAGGCGACGGCTCCTACACCCTACAATGAGCAGTTCTTC.

This clonotype was recorded many times. J is TRBJ2-1 and V is TRBV15, with unresolved D. Per the germline V gene, CDR1 is LNHNV and CDR2 is YYDKDF (reference sequence). There are 15 residues in the CDR3. Trimming took 0 bases from V and 0 from J, leaving 6 bases between them. CDR3 DNA: TGTGCCACCAGCAGAGAGGCAGGCTCCTACAATGAGCAGTTCTTC. Protein: CATSREAGSYNEQFF.

The genes are TRBV28 and TRBJ2-5, with D possibly being TRBD1 (5 bases). Germline assignment: CDR1 MDHEN and CDR2 SYDVKM. This CDR3 region has 13 residues. V gave up 4 bases and J gave up 4 bases, with 10 bases separating them. CDR3 DNA: TGTGCCAGCAGTTCAGGGTGGGGAGAGACCCAGTACTTC. This encodes CASSSGWGETQYF.

This clonotype was detected a few times. This sequence joins TRBV12-3 or TRBV12-4 and TRBJ1-2, with D tentatively TRBD1 (6 bases). Trimming shortened V by 3 bases and J by 2 bases, and 10 bases separated the two germline ends. This CDR3 is built from 14 residues. CDR3 sequence reads: CASSFRGMNYGYTF. In nucleotides, the CDR3 is TGTGCCAGCAGTTTTAGGGGGATGAACTATGGCTACACCTTC.

This clonotype was picked up many times. The CDR3, as DNA: TGTGCCAGCGCCGACAATGAGCAGTTCTTC. This gives the protein CASADNEQFF. The chain couples TRBV6-1 to TRBJ2-1; D not resolved. The CDR3 covers 10 residues. Trimming took off 8 bases at V and 5 bases at J, with 4 bases between the two ends. The germline V gene has CDR1 MNHNS and CDR2 SASEGT.

This clonotype was counted only a few times. J is TRBJ1-1 and V is TRBV7-9; D gene ambiguous. V shed 3 bases and J shed 1 base, with 6 bases lying between them. CDR3 length equals 13 residues. CDR1 and CDR2 from the germline V gene are SEHNR and FQNEAQ (reference sequence). CDR3 region: CASSFAENTEAFF. CDR3 nucleotide sequence: TGTGCCAGCAGCTTCGCAGAGAACACTGAAGCTTTCTTT.

In this sample, this clonotype turned up many times. The chain links TRBV12-3 or TRBV12-4 to TRBJ2-3; 8 nucleotides line up with TRBD1. This CDR3 region has 14 residues. Trimming at V came to 6 bases and at J to 11 bases, leaving 13 bases not matched to a gene. The CDR3 DNA follows: TGTGCCAGCAGGGACAGGGTTTCAAGTCGCGGGCAGTATTTT. This sequence encodes CASRDRVSSRGQYF.

The chain recombines TRBV5-1 with TRBJ2-4; D unclear. The CDR3 spans 14 residues. Trimming took off 0 bases at V and 0 bases at J, with 4 bases between the two ends. Per the germline V gene, CDR1 is SGHRS and CDR2 is YFSETQ. CDR3 DNA: TGCGCCAGCAGCTTGGACCTAGCCAAAAACATTCAGTACTTC. As protein: CASSLDLAKNIQYF. Looking up the rest from reference TRBV5-1 and TRBJ2-4 gives the full variable domain: KAGVTQTPRYLIKTRGQQVTLSCSPISGHRSVSWYQQTPGQGLQFLFEYFSETQRNKGNFPGRFSGRQFSNSRSEMNVSTLELGDSALYLCASSLDLAKNIQYFGAGTRLSVL.

This clonotype was detected many times. V is TRBV12-3 or TRBV12-4 and J is TRBJ2-1; 9 bases line up with TRBD1. This CDR3 comprises 15 residues. V was pared by 7 bases and J by 2 bases, with 6 bases of the junction left unmatched. This chain's CDR3 is CASNSHRGPYNEQFF. CDR3 sequence (DNA): TGTGCCAGCAACTCACACAGGGGGCCCTACAATGAGCAGTTCTTC.

This clonotype came up a few times. The rearrangement joins TRBV7-9 to TRBJ1-5; D is unclear. The germline CDR1 and CDR2 sequences are SEHNR and FQNEAQ (reference sequence). This CDR3 spans 15 amino acids. The ends were cut back, 3 bases at V and 6 bases at J, with 15 bases in the middle. CDR3 region: CASSFGIGLGQPQHF. In DNA form, the CDR3 reads TGTGCCAGCAGCTTCGGGATTGGGTTAGGTCAGCCCCAGCATTTT. Full variable domain (rest looked up from reference TRBV7-9 and TRBJ1-5): DTGVSQNPRHKITKRGQNVTFRCDPISEHNRLYWYRQTLGQGPEFLTYFQNEAQLEKSRLLSDRFSAERPKGSFSTLEIQRTEQGDSAMYLCASSFGIGLGQPQHFGDGTRLSIL.

The genes are TRBV6-1 and TRBJ2-1, with TRBD1 matching 8 bases. From germline, CDR1 is MNHNS and CDR2 SASEGT. Losses at the gene ends were 4 bases for V and 5 bases for J; bases not matched to a gene: 10. This CDR3 is built from 16 residues. The CDR3 spells CASSGPGTGSNNEQFF. The CDR3 DNA follows: TGTGCCAGCAGTGGTCCGGGGACAGGTAGCAACAATGAGCAGTTCTTC.

This clonotype was found a few times. The gene calls are TRBV7-2 and TRBJ1-1, with D maybe TRBD1 (6 bases). The CDR3 totals 15 residues. Trimming pared 5 bases from V and 0 bases from J, leaving 13 bases between. Per germline, CDR1 SGHTA and CDR2 FQGNSA. The CDR3 here is CASSLEGGLNTEAFF. The CDR3 DNA reads TGTGCCAGCAGCCTGGAGGGGGGTTTGAACACTGAAGCTTTCTTT. Full variable domain (outside the CDR3, taken from reference TRBV7-2 and TRBJ1-1): GAGVSQSPSNKVTEKGKDVELRCDPISGHTALYWYRQSLGQGLEFLIYFQGNSAPDKSGLPSDRFSAERTGGSVSTLTIQRTQQEDSAVYLCASSLEGGLNTEAFFGQGTRLTVV.

The rearrangement uses TRBV12-3 or TRBV12-4 and TRBJ1-3, with 9 bases fitting TRBD1. This CDR3 spans 13 amino acids. J gave up 7 bases and V 3 bases, and 1 base lay outside the gene matches. In DNA form, the CDR3 reads TGTGCCAGCAGTTTCGGACAGGGGAACACCATATATTTT. As protein: CASSFGQGNTIYF.